One and the same sample provided the 19 T cell receptor beta chains below, sequenced in a study of cytomegalovirus exposure and HLA in healthy donors. PCR employed 60 Vbeta and 13 Jbeta primers. This table comes from immunoSEQ multiplex PCR, and its TCRdb copy is limited to in-frame clones, with some not included. Among around 170,000 clones listed, around four fifths were seen once. Sequencing was done on a sample of PBMCs. Source of these receptors: a woman between 50 and 59 years old in good health and CMV-seropositive.

The chain combines TRBV7-3 with TRBJ1-2; D remains unclear. The CDR3 extends over 14 amino acids. Germline CDR1 reads SGHTA; CDR2 reads FQGTGA. Between the trimmed V and J ends, which lost 1 base and 5 bases, there was a span of 11 bases. The CDR3 region has the DNA TGTGCCAGCAGCTTAATTCCCAGCGGATATGGCTACACCTTC. This sequence encodes CASSLIPSGYGYTF.

This clone was recorded once. The chain recombines TRBV4-3 with TRBJ2-7, with D perhaps matching TRBD1 (6 bases). Trimming pared 0 bases from V and 4 bases from J, leaving 13 bases between. Germline CDR1 LGHNA, CDR2 YSLEER. This CDR3 comprises 15 residues. CDR3 loop: CASSQDRAGVYEQYF. The CDR3 DNA follows: TGCGCCAGCAGCCAAGATCGGGCAGGGGTTTACGAGCAGTACTTC.

The sample holds one count of this clone. The rearrangement links TRBV27 to TRBJ2-2; no reliable D call. Germline values: CDR1 MNHEY, CDR2 SMNVEV (reference sequence). The CDR3 is 12 residues long. V lost 3 bases to trimming and J lost 6 bases, with 5 bases between them. The CDR3 here is CASSFIAGELFF. The CDR3 coding sequence is TGTGCCAGCAGTTTTATCGCCGGGGAGCTGTTTTTT.

As DNA, the CDR3 is TGTGCCACCAGCAGAGAGCCGGAGAGCTCCTACAATGAGCAGTTCTTC. Its protein is CATSREPESSYNEQFF. This sequence joins TRBV15 and TRBJ2-1; no clear D gene. The CDR3 extends over 16 amino acids. Germline-derived CDR1 and CDR2 are LNHNV and YYDKDF (reference sequence). With 0 bases removed from V and 0 bases from J, the gap between germline ends came to 9 bases.

The gene calls are TRBV7-2 and TRBJ2-1; 8 nucleotides align to TRBD1. Per the germline V gene, CDR1 is SGHTA and CDR2 is FQGNSA. The J segment lost 10 bases and the V segment lost 5 bases, leaving 7 bases of the junction unmatched. The CDR3 consists of 13 residues. The CDR3 DNA is TGTGCCAGCAGCCTCCGGGACAGGAACGAGCAGTTCTTC. It yields the protein CASSLRDRNEQFF.

This clone showed up just a few times. This chain links TRBV5-4 with TRBJ2-5; 13 nucleotides line up with TRBD2. Trimming took 5 bases from V and 2 from J; bases not matched to a gene: 6. This CDR3 has 16 amino acids. Germline V CDR1 and CDR2: SGHNT, YYREEE (reference sequence). In DNA, the CDR3 is TGTGCCAGCAGACGAGGGACTAGCGGGAATCAAGAGACCCAGTACTTC. Translation gives CASRRGTSGNQETQYF.

The rearrangement links TRBV7-9 to TRBJ1-2; D is undetermined. Germline loops: CDR1 SEHNR, CDR2 FQNEAQ (reference sequence). Trimming took 3 bases from V and 3 from J, leaving 8 bases between them. This CDR3 is 13 amino acids long. CDR3 residues: CASSFTGDYGYTF. The CDR3 region has the DNA TGTGCCAGCAGCTTTACCGGGGACTATGGCTACACCTTC.

This sequence joins TRBV28 and TRBJ1-2; tentatively, D is TRBD1 (6 bases). V shed 4 bases and J shed 4 bases, with 16 bases lying between them. This CDR3 comprises 15 residues. CDR1 MDHEN and CDR2 SYDVKM come from the germline V gene. This CDR3 reads CASSSPRQVRYGYTF. CDR3 in DNA: TGTGCCAGCAGTTCCCCACGACAGGTGCGCTATGGCTACACCTTC.

The chain links TRBV4-3 to TRBJ1-1; possibly TRBD1 for D (5 bases). CDR3 length equals 14 residues. The germline CDR1 and CDR2 sequences are LGHNA and YSLEER. V dropped 4 bases and J dropped 3 bases, with 12 bases sitting between them. The CDR3 coding sequence is TGCGCCAGCAGCCGTTACAAAGGGGACACTGAAGCTTTCTTT. It translates to CASSRYKGDTEAFF.

V gene TRBV9 combines with J gene TRBJ2-7, with D perhaps matching TRBD2 (5 bases). Trimming shortened V by 4 bases and J by 3 bases, and 17 bases separated the two germline ends. CDR1 SGDLS and CDR2 YYNGEE come from the germline V gene. The CDR3 length is 15 residues. The CDR3 DNA follows: TGTGCCAGCAGCCCAGCGCGAGTTAGCGACTACGAGCAGTACTTC. Its protein product is CASSPARVSDYEQYF. Supplemented by reference TRBV9 and TRBJ2-7, the full variable domain reads DSGVTQTPKHLITATGQRVTLRCSPRSGDLSVYWYQQSLDQGLQFLIQYYNGEERAKGNILERFSAQQFPDLHSELNLSSLELGDSALYFCASSPARVSDYEQYFGPGTRLTVT.

The chain is built from TRBV15 and TRBJ1-6; no clear D. The CDR3 extends over 15 amino acids. Germline assignment: CDR1 LNHNV and CDR2 YYDKDF (reference sequence). V lost 2 bases and J 4 bases, leaving 9 bases between the germline ends. CDR3 sequence (DNA): TGTGCCACCAGCAGATCGACACAGTATAATTCACCCCTCCACTTT. Its protein is CATSRSTQYNSPLHF.

This chain uses TRBV15 with TRBJ2-1; tentative D call: TRBD1 (6 bases). Germline V gene data show CDR1 as LNHNV and CDR2 as YYDKDF (reference sequence). V lost 2 bases to trimming and J lost 4 bases, with 12 bases between them. This CDR3 has 15 amino acids. The CDR3 sequence: CATSRSNRVYNEQFF. CDR3 DNA: TGTGCCACCAGCAGATCGAACAGGGTTTACAATGAGCAGTTCTTC.

The chain carries TRBV30 and TRBJ1-1; no reliable D call. V was shortened by 4 bases and J by 5 bases, with 17 bases between the two germline ends. This CDR3 contains 14 residues. The germline V gene has CDR1 GTSNPN and CDR2 SVGIG (reference sequence). CDR3 sequence (DNA): TGTGCCTGGAATTCCGGCAGGAGGTTTACTGAAGCTTTCTTT. As protein: CAWNSGRRFTEAFF.

This chain links TRBV7-6 with TRBJ2-5; 9 bases fit TRBD1. The better agreement between TRBJ2-7 and the DNA end casts doubt on the J call. This CDR3 is built from 15 residues. The germline V gene has CDR1 SGHVS and CDR2 FNYEAQ. CDR3 loop: CASSPGQGNHYEQYF. The CDR3 DNA reads as TGTGCCAGCAGCCCGGGACAGGGTAACCACTACGAGCAGTACTTC.

The chain uses TRBV6-6 and TRBJ1-1, with TRBD1 as a possible D gene (6 bases). Trimming cost V 6 bases and J 9 bases, with 14 bases left between them. CDR1 and CDR2 (germline): MNHNY, SVGAGI (reference sequence). The CDR3 loop spans 12 amino acids. CDR3: CASSPTGMQAFF. CDR3 bases: TGTGCCAGCAGCCCCACAGGGATGCAAGCTTTCTTT.

This chain links TRBV7-3 with TRBJ2-5; TRBD1 might be the D (5 bases). The V gene lost 5 bases and the J gene lost 3 bases, with 10 bases spanning the gap. Germline CDR1 is SGHTA and CDR2 is FQGTGA. The CDR3 extends over 13 amino acids. The CDR3 DNA follows: TGTGCCAGCAGCACGGGCAGGGAAGAGACCCAGTACTTC. As protein: CASSTGREETQYF.

Concerning this clone itself: This CDR3 is also generated by other DNA sequences in the sample. The V and J genes are TRBV5-6 and TRBJ2-3; a weak D match, TRBD2 (5 bases). The V gene's germline CDR1 is SGHDT and CDR2 YYEEEE. Trimming cost V 2 bases and J 2 bases, with 15 bases left between them. The CDR3 has 16 residues. The CDR3 sequence is CASSFLAGVFTDTQYF. CDR3 bases: TGTGCCAGCAGCTTCCTAGCAGGAGTCTTCACAGATACGCAGTATTTT.

This clone showed up just once. One end of the junction does not line up with germline, which may come from a read error. The chain's CDR3 is CSSSAIRDYRPETQYF. Written as DNA, the CDR3 is TGTTCCAGCAGCGCCATCCGGGACTACCGGCCAGAGACCCAGTACTTC. The chain has TRBV7-9 and TRBJ2-5, with 7 bases aligning to TRBD2. CDR1 and CDR2 from the germline V gene are SEHNR and FQNEAQ (reference sequence). The CDR3 sequence is 16 residues long.

J is TRBJ1-1 and V is TRBV4-2; D possibly corresponds to TRBD1 (6 bases). Per the germline V gene, CDR1 is LGHNA and CDR2 is YNFKEQ. This CDR3 contains 15 residues. Trimming removed 2 bases at V and 3 bases at J, with 13 bases between. CDR3: CASSQFGQLHTEAFF. The CDR3 bases are TGTGCCAGCAGCCAATTCGGACAGCTCCACACTGAAGCTTTCTTT.